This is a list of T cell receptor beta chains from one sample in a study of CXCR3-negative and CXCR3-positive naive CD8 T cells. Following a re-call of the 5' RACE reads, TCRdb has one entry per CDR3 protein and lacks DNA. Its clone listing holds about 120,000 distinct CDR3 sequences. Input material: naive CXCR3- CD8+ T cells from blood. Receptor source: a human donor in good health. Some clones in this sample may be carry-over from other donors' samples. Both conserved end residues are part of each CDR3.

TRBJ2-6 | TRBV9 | CASSVYSGANVLTF
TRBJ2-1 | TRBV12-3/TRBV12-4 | CASRTSGRAFNEQFF
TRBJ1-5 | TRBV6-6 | CASKNARDRNQPQHF
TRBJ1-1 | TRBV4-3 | CASSPGRAEAFF
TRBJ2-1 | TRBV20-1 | CSARGPGLAAYNEQFF
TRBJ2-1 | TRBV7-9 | CASLLGNNEQFF
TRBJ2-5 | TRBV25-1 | CASKGLLSGIPPETQYF
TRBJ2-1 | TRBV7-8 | CASSLGQGVDEQFF
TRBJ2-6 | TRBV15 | CDTSIYSSGANVLTF
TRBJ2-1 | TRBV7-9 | CASSASLAGGPNEQFF
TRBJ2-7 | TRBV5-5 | CASSPPTGMDEQYF
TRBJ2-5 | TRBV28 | CASSPRPDLTRLRTQYF
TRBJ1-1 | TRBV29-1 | CSAWSGEDTEAFF
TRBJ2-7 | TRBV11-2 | CASSTTGGLYEQYF
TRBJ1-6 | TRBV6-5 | CASSYSGAGGSPLHF
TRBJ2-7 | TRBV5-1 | CASSWTGWSDEQYF
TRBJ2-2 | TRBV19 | CASSDRDSLTGELFF
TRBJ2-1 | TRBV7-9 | CASSLVLSPYNEQFF
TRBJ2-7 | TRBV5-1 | CASSLSSYEQYF
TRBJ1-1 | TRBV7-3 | CASSLIGGTEAFF
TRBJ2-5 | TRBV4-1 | CASSQDWQQETQYF
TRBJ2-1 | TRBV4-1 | CASSRRTAVRGNEQFF
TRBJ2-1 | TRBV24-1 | CATKTSGSVDEQFF
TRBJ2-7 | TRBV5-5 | CASYERITYEQYF
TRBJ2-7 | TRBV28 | CASSLLRGFDEQYF
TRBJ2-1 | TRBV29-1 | CSAEVGLVYNEQFF
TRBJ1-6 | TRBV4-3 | CASSQDLRDYGNSPLHF
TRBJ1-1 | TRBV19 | CASSMYGAGTEAFF
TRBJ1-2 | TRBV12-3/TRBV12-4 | CASSKEFVSGDGYTF
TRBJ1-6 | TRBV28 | CASRNDARWSALHF
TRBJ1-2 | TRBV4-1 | CASSQGDRGYGYTF
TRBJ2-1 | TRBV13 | CASSLGGGKYNEQFF
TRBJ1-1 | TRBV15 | CATSDTWGAEAFF
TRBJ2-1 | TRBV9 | CASSASDKGNEQFF
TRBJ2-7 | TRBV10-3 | CAISEGVQEQYF
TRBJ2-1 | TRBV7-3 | CASSPTGSYNEQFF
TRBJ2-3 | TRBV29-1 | CSVEDGGTRAGPDTQYF
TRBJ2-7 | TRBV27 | CASSGQGSSYEQYF
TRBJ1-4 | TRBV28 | CASSTDRASWGEKLFF
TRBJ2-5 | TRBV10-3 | CATYGTSGEETQYF
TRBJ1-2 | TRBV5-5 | CASSIGQGTTYGYTF
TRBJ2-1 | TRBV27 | CASRPLSGGSGNEQFF
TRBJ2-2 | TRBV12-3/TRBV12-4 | CASSDRTQTGELFF
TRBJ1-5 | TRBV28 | CASSPEQGYNQPQHF
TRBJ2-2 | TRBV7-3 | CASSLSPGSGPGELFF
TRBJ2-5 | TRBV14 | CASSQDRKFGPLETQYF
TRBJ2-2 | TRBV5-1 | CASRLRLFTGELFF
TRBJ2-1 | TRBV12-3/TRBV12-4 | CASSSSTSYNEQFF
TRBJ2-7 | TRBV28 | CASSSRGLLSYEQYF
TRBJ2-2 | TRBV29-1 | CSVEEGRVGGAGELFF
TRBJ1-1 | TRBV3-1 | CASMSQPNTEAFF
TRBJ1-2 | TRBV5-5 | CASSSPDSKYGYTF
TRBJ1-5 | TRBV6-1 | CASSEIAGFNNQPQHF
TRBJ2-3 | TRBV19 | CASSIVLAGSTDTQYF
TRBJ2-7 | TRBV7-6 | CASSQLPGLAESYEQYF
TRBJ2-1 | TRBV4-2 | CASVSGRASDNEQFF
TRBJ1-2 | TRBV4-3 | CASSQDFGTVNYGYTF
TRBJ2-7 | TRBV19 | CASMGQGTYEQYF
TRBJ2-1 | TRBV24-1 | CATSDDNEKFF
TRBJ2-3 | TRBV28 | CASSLYARDSSNPTDTQYF